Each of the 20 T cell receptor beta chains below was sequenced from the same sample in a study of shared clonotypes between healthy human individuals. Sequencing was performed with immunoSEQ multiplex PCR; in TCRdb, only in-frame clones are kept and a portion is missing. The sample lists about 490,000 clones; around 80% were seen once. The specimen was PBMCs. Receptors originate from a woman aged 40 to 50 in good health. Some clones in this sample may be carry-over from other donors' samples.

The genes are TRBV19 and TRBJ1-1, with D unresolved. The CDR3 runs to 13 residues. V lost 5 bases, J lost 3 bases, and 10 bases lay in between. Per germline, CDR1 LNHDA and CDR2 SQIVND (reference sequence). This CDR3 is CASSGLWDTEAFF. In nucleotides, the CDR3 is TGTGCCAGTAGTGGACTATGGGACACTGAAGCTTTCTTT.

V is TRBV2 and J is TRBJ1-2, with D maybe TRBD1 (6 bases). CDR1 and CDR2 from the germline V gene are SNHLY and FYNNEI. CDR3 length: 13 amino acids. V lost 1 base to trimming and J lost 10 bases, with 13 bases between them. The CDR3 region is CASSEDGGGSYTF. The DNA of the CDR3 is TGTGCCAGCAGTGAAGATGGCGGGGGCTCCTACACCTTC.

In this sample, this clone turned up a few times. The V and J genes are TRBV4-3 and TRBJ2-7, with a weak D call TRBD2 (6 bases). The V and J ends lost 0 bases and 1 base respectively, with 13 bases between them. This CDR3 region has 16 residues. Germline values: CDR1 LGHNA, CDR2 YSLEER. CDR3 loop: CASSQDWRGSSYEQYF. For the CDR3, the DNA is TGCGCCAGCAGCCAAGATTGGAGGGGTAGTTCCTACGAGCAGTACTTC.

CDR3 amino acids: CASRGAGQGSGTEAFF. The CDR3 nucleotides read TGTGCCAGCAGGGGGGCGGGACAGGGTTCGGGCACTGAAGCTTTCTTT. The chain uses TRBV28 and TRBJ1-1; 9 nucleotides match TRBD1. This CDR3 comprises 16 residues. V trimming: 6 bases; J trimming: 4 bases; junction bases outside the gene matches: 12. Germline V gives CDR1 MDHEN, CDR2 SYDVKM.

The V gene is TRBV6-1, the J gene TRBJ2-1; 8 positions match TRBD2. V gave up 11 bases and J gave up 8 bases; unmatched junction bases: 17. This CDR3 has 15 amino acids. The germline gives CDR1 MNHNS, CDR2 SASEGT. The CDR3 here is CASRESGSLLDEQFF. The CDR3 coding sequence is TGTGCCTCCCGAGAGAGCGGGAGTCTATTGGATGAGCAGTTCTTC.

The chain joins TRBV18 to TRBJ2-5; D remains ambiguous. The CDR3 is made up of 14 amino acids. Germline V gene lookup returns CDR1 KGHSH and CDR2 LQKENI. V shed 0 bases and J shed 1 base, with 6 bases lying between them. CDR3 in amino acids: CASSPPDGQETQYF. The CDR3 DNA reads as TGTGCCAGCTCACCACCAGACGGCCAAGAGACCCAGTACTTC.

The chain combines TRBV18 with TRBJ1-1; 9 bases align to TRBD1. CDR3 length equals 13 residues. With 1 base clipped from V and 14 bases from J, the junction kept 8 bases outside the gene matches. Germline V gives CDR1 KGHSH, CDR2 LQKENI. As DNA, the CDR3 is TGTGCCAGCTCACCACAGGACAGGGGACCCGAGTTCTTT. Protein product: CASSPQDRGPEFF.

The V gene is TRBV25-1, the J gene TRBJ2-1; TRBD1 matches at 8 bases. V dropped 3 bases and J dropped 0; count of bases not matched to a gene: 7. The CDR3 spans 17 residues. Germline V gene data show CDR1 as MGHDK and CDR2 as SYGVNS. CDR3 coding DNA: TGTGCCAGCAGTGACACCGGGACAGGAGTCTCCTACAATGAGCAGTTCTTC. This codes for CASSDTGTGVSYNEQFF.

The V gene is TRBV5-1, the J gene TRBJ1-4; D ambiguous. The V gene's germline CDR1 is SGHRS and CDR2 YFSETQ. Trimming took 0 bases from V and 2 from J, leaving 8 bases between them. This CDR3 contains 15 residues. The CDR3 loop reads CASSLAEGTNEKLFF. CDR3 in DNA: TGCGCCAGCAGCTTGGCCGAGGGTACTAATGAAAAACTGTTTTTT.

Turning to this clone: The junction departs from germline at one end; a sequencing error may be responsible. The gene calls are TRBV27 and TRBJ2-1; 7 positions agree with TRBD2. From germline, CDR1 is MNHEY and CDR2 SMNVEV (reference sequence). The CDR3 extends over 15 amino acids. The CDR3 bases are TGTGCCAGCAGTCCTACTAGCGCTCCCTACATTGAGCAGTTCTTC. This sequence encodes CASSPTSAPYIEQFF.

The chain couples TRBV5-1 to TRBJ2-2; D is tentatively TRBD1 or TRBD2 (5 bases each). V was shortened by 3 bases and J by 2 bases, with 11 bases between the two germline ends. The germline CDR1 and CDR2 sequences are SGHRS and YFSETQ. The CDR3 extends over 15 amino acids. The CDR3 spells CASSYDRGNTGELFF. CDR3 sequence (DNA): TGCGCCAGCAGCTACGATCGGGGCAACACCGGGGAGCTGTTTTTT.

CDR3 region: CASSLAVTETEAFF. The DNA of the CDR3 is TGTGCCAGCAGTTTGGCTGTCACAGAGACTGAAGCTTTCTTT. V usage is TRBV28 and J usage is TRBJ1-1; the D is unclear. With 3 bases removed from V and 5 bases from J, the gap between germline ends came to 13 bases. Germline V gene data show CDR1 as MDHEN and CDR2 as SYDVKM. The CDR3 runs to 14 residues. Based on the CDR3 plus reference TRBV28 and TRBJ1-1, the full variable domain is DVKVTQSSRYLVKRTGEKVFLECVQDMDHENMFWYRQDPGLGLRLIYFSYDVKMKEKGDIPEGYSVSREKKERFSLILESASTNQTSMYLCASSLAVTETEAFFGQGTRLTVV.

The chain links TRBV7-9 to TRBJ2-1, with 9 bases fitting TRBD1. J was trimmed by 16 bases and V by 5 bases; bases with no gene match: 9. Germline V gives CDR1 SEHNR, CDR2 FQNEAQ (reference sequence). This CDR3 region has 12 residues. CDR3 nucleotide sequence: TGTGCCAGCAGCCAAACAGGGGGCGCCTATTTCTTC. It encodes CASSQTGGAYFF.

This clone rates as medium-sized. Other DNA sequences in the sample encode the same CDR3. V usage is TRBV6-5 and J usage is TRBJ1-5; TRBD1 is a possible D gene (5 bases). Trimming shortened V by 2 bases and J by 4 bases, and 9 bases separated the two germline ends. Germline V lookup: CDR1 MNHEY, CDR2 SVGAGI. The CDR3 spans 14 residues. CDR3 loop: CASSYGTENQPQHF. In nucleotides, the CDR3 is TGTGCCAGCAGTTACGGGACGGAGAATCAGCCCCAGCATTTT.

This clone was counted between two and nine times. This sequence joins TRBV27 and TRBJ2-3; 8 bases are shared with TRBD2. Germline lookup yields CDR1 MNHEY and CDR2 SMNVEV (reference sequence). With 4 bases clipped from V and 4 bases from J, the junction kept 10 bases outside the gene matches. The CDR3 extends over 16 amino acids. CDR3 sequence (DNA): TGTGCCAGCAGTTCTAGACTAGCGCCGGGGGCAGATACGCAGTATTTT. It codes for CASSSRLAPGADTQYF.

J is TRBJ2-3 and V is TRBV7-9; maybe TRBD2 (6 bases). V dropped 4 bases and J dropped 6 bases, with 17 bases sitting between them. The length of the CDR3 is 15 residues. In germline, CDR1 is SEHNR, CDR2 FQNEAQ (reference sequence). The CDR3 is CASSSIAALGDTQYF. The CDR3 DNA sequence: TGTGCCAGCAGCTCGATAGCGGCCTTGGGGGATACGCAGTATTTT. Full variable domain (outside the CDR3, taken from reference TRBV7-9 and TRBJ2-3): DTGVSQNPRHKITKRGQNVTFRCDPISEHNRLYWYRQTLGQGPEFLTYFQNEAQLEKSRLLSDRFSAERPKGSFSTLEIQRTEQGDSAMYLCASSSIAALGDTQYFGPGTRLTVL.

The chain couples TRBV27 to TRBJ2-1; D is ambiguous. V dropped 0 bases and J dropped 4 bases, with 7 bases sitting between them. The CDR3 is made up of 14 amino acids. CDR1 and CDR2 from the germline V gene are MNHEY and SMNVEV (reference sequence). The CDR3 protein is CASSLSPAYNEQFF. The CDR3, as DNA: TGTGCCAGCAGTTTATCTCCGGCTTACAATGAGCAGTTCTTC.

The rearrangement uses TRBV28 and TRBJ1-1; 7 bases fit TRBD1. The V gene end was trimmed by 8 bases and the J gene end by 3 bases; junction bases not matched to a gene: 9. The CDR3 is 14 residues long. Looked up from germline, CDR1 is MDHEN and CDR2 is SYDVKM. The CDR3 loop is CASGKRGLDTEAFF. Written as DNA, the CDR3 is TGTGCCAGCGGGAAAAGGGGGCTCGACACTGAAGCTTTCTTT.

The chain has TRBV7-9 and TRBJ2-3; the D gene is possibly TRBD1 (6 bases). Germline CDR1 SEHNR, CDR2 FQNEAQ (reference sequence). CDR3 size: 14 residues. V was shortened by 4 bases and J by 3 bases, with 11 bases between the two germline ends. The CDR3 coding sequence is TGTGCCAGCAGCTGGAAGGGGGAGACAGATACGCAGTATTTT. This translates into CASSWKGETDTQYF.

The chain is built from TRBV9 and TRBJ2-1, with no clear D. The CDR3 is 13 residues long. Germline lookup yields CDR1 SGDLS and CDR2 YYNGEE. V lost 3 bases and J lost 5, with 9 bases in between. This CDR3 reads CASSALRNNEQFF. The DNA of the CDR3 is TGTGCCAGCAGCGCCCTCCGTAACAATGAGCAGTTCTTC.